Reported below is one TCR beta chain. At least ten counts were recorded for this clone. What this receptor recognizes is not known. Base qualities are not recorded, but no much larger clone differs from it by a single base. The sample contains more than one DNA sequence encoding this CDR3. The junction shows trimming of 0 bases on V and 2 bases on J, and the gene matches do not reach 6 bases of it. There are 17 amino acids in the CDR3, from cysteine to phenylalanine inclusive. The retained sequence is limited to the CDR3, 51 bases, with the frame set at the first base. CDR1 is given as LGHNA and CDR2 as YSLEER, both from the germline V gene. Library creation used PCR. TCRdb lists the instrument as Illumina HiSeq 4000. High-throughput sequencing was used to profile the CDR3 region of the TCR beta-chain in every patient. Per the authors' processing: A classifier to discriminate distant-metastatic papillary thyroid cancer patients was built from CDR3 differences across clinicopathological groups. Repertoire diversity was assessed with the Shannon index, and tumor-blood repertoire similarity with the Morisita-Horn index. TCRdb's own reprocessing of the public reads used fastp at Q25 and MiXCR and kept productive beta chains. The authors' filters were not applied to this entry. The sample records around 29,000 clones, 20% to 25% of which are singletons. The top ten clones comprise 39% of the sample.

This specimen comes from a study of metastatic and nonmetastatic thyroid tumors (dated by TCRdb to 2020 to 2021). Notes on the research overall: For patients with malignant and with benign thyroid disease, the researchers compared repertoires between peripheral blood samples and tumor or nodule tissue samples.

The paper's findings and limits, for the study overall: In both blood and tumor samples, malignant tumors were reported to have significantly higher TCR beta diversity than benign nodules.

No treatment had been received by any patient before thyroid surgery. Using T-cell receptor beta sequencing, the researchers looked back retrospectively at clinical samples from patients, gathered between about 2011 and 2018. Sequenced: blood. The sequence came from a female donor with papillary thyroid cancer or a benign thyroid nodule (not recorded which). Some clones in this sample may be carry-over from other donors' samples. The V gene is TRBV4-3 and the J gene is TRBJ2-3; TRBD2 agrees with 9 junctional bases. The bases read TGCGCCAGCAGCCAAGAGTATCCTAGCGGGAACACAGATACGCAGTATTTT. Its amino acids are CASSQEYPSGNTDTQYF.